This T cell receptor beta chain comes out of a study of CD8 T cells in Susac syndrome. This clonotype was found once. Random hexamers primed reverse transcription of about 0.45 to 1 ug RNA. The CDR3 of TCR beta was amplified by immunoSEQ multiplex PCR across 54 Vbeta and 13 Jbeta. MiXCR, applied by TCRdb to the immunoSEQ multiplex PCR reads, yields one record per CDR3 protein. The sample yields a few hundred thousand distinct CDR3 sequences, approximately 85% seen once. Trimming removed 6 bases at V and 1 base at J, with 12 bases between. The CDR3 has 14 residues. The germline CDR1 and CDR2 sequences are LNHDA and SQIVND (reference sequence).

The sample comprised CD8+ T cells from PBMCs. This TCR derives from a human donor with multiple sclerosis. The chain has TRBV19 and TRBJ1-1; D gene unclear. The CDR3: CASRTGATNTEAFF. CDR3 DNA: TGTGCCAGTAGGACGGGAGCAACGAACACTGAAGCTTTCTTT. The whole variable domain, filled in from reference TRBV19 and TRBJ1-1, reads DGGITQSPKYLFRKEGQNVTLSCEQNLNHDAMYWYRQDPGQGLRLIYYSQIVNDFQKGDIAEGYSVSREKKESFPLTVTSAQKNPTAFYLCASRTGATNTEAFFGQGTRLTVV.